This is a list of T cell receptor beta chains from one sample in a study of T cell responses to AZD1222 COVID-19 vaccine. Generated by immunoSEQ multiplex PCR, the TCRdb table keeps only in-frame clones and is missing some. Of 150,000 to 200,000 clones in the sample, 80% to 90% are singletons; the top ten hold under 6.5%. Material: peripheral blood, obtained on day 0 of AZD1222 vaccination. These receptors originate from an adult in good health. Both conserved end residues are part of each CDR3. D genes are given only for firm matches. Rows give clone size only sometimes, using once, few, many, or a class for an expanded clone.

v_call	clone_size	d_call	j_call	cdr3_aa	cdr3_nt
TRBV29-1	-	TRBD1	TRBJ1-4	CSADRGDEKLFF	TGCAGCGCCGACAGGGGCGATGAAAAACTGTTTTTT
TRBV3-1/TRBV3-2	-	-	TRBJ1-3	CASSLIAGDTIYF	TGTGCCAGCAGCCTGATAGCGGGAGACACCATATATTTT
TRBV5-5	-	-	TRBJ1-6	CASSSILARGLSSPLHF	TGTGCCAGCAGCTCGATCCTAGCCAGGGGCCTGAGTTCACCCCTCCACTTT
TRBV2	-	-	TRBJ1-3	CASSESGQGNTIYF	TGTGCCAGCAGTGAGTCAGGCCAGGGAAACACCATATATTTT
TRBV12-3/TRBV12-4	-	-	TRBJ2-7	CASSPISYEQYF	TGTGCCAGCAGTCCCATCTCCTACGAGCAGTACTTC
TRBV6-6	-	-	TRBJ2-7	CASSYSEKYEQYF	TGTGCCAGCAGTTACTCGGAAAAATACGAGCAGTACTTC
TRBV28	once	-	TRBJ2-3	CASSTARGTDTQYF	TGTGCCAGCAGTACCGCCCGGGGCACAGATACGCAGTATTTT
TRBV9	-	TRBD1	TRBJ2-3	CASNSLGQSTDTQYF	TGTGCCAGCAATTCCCTGGGACAGAGCACAGATACGCAGTATTTT
TRBV7-9	-	-	TRBJ1-2	CATDHGYTF	TGTGCCACCGACCATGGCTACACCTTC
TRBV7-9	-	TRBD1	TRBJ1-3	CASARTGLGNTIYF	TGTGCCAGCGCCCGGACAGGGCTGGGAAACACCATATATTTT
TRBV27	-	-	TRBJ2-1	CASRGGGSYNEQFF	TGTGCCAGCAGGGGAGGGGGTAGCTACAATGAGCAGTTCTTC
TRBV5-8	-	-	TRBJ1-2	CASSLSGVGYTF	TGTGCCAGCAGCTTGTCCGGGGTTGGCTACACCTTC
TRBV19	-	-	TRBJ1-3	CASSTNSGNTIYF	TGTGCCAGTAGTACCAACTCTGGAAACACCATATATTTT
TRBV4-2	once	-	TRBJ2-6	CASSQESGGSGANVLTF	TGTGCCAGCAGCCAAGAATCCGGAGGGTCTGGGGCCAACGTCCTGACTTTC
TRBV28	-	-	TRBJ2-7	CASYSSYEQYF	TGTGCCAGCTATAGTTCCTACGAGCAGTACTTC
TRBV11-1	-	-	TRBJ1-5	CASSLWGQGPQHF	TGTGCCAGCAGCTTATGGGGGCAGGGGCCCCAGCATTTT
TRBV20-1	-	-	TRBJ1-2	CSAAGAEGYTF	TGCAGTGCTGCGGGAGCCGAGGGCTACACCTTC
TRBV27	-	TRBD1	TRBJ1-6	CANRTIKGARGSPLHF	TGTGCCAACAGGACTATTAAGGGGGCGCGAGGTTCACCCCTCCACTTT
TRBV28	-	-	TRBJ1-5	CASSLGHSNQPQHF	TGTGCCAGCAGCCTAGGGCACTCTAATCAGCCCCAGCATTTT
TRBV28	-	-	TRBJ2-3	CATSKDTQYF	TGTGCCACCAGTAAAGATACGCAGTATTTT
TRBV6-5	-	-	TRBJ1-6	CASRWDGYNSPLHF	TGTGCCAGCAGGTGGGACGGATATAATTCACCCCTCCACTTT
TRBV2	-	-	TRBJ2-7	CASTPWAHYEQYF	TGTGCCAGCACTCCCTGGGCCCATTACGAGCAGTACTTC
TRBV5-4	-	-	TRBJ1-1	CASSLNPGTEAFF	TGTGCCAGCAGCTTGAATCCTGGCACTGAAGCTTTCTTT
TRBV10-1	-	TRBD1	TRBJ2-2	CASSRTGVAGELFF	TGCGCCAGCAGCCGGACAGGGGTTGCCGGGGAGCTGTTTTTT
TRBV6-6	-	TRBD1	TRBJ1-2	CASSIDTTGGYGYTF	TGTGCCAGCAGCATAGATACGACAGGGGGCTATGGCTACACCTTC
TRBV6-6	-	-	TRBJ1-2	CASREGDYGYTF	TGTGCCAGCAGGGAGGGTGACTATGGCTACACCTTC
TRBV19	-	TRBD1	TRBJ2-7	CASRESWTGSYEQYF	TGTGCCAGTAGAGAGTCTTGGACAGGGTCCTACGAGCAGTACTTC
TRBV2	-	TRBD2	TRBJ2-1	CASSEANRLAGNEQFF	TGTGCCAGCAGTGAAGCAAACAGACTAGCGGGCAATGAGCAGTTCTTC
TRBV5-6	-	TRBD1	TRBJ2-1	CASSLFILRDRGHNEQFF	TGTGCCAGCAGCTTATTCATCCTCCGGGACAGGGGCCACAATGAGCAGTTCTTC
TRBV6-5	-	-	TRBJ2-2	CAVSLERARTGELFF	TGTGCCGTTAGCCTCGAGCGGGCCCGGACCGGGGAGCTGTTTTTT
TRBV6-5	-	-	TRBJ1-2	CASSYGDLRVNYGYTF	TGTGCCAGCAGTTACGGCGACCTGAGGGTAAACTATGGCTACACCTTC
TRBV6-6	-	-	TRBJ1-5	CASSRVGGNREAQPQHF	TGTGCCAGCAGTCGGGTGGGGGGCAACAGGGAAGCTCAGCCCCAGCATTTT
TRBV6-6	-	TRBD1	TRBJ1-5	CASSYGYRGVSQPQHF	TGTGCCAGCAGTTACGGGTACAGGGGCGTAAGTCAGCCCCAGCATTTT
TRBV6-5	-	TRBD1	TRBJ2-7	CASKTGDYEQYF	TGTGCCAGCAAGACAGGGGACTACGAGCAGTACTTC
TRBV3-1/TRBV3-2	-	TRBD2	TRBJ2-3	CASSRSGGTQYF	TGTGCCAGCAGCCGGTCGGGGGGTACGCAGTATTTT